The TCR beta chain described here comes from a study of metastatic and nonmetastatic thyroid tumors. On the study more broadly: Across blood and tumor or nodule tissue, repertoires from malignant and benign thyroid patients were compared with one another.

MiXCR reprocessed the PCR reads for TCRdb. The sample shows about 25,000 clones, 22% of them seen only once. This clone showed up many times. The target antigen is unknown. General study findings and limits: Malignant thyroid tumors reportedly exceeded benign nodules significantly in TCR beta diversity, with the difference appearing in blood and tumor.

Each patient came to thyroid surgery without any prior treatment (of any kind). Specimen: blood. The sequence was collected from a female donor with papillary thyroid cancer or a benign thyroid nodule (not recorded which). Some clones in this sample may be carry-over from other donors' samples.

DNA for the CDR3: TGTGCCAGCGTCCAGGGGGCCAGCCTCAATCAGCCCCAGCATTTT. Protein product: CASVQGASLNQPQHF. This chain joins TRBV6-1 and TRBJ1-5; 8 bases fit TRBD1. Germline lookup yields CDR1 MNHNS and CDR2 SASEGT. The CDR3 runs 15 residues. V shed 8 bases, J shed 3 bases, and the junction held 9 bases outside the gene matches.